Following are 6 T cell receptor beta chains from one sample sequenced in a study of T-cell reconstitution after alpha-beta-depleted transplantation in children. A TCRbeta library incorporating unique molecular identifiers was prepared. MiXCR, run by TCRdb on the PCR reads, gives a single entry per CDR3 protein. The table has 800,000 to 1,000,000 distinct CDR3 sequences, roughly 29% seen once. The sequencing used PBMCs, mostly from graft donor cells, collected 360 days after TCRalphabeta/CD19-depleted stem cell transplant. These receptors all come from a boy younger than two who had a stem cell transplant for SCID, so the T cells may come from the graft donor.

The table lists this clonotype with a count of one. CDR3 sequence reads: CASSDGGGVKQETQYF. CDR3 bases: TGTGCCAGCAGTGATGGGGGCGGGGTAAAACAAGAGACCCAGTACTTC. The chain has TRBV25-1 and TRBJ2-5; either TRBD1 or TRBD2 may fit D (6 bases each). Germline V gives CDR1 MGHDK, CDR2 SYGVNS. This CDR3 spans 16 amino acids. V was trimmed by 3 bases and J by 2 bases, leaving 16 bases between them.

CDR3 region: CASRSLGWKTQYF. The CDR3 DNA reads TGTGCCAGCAGGTCGTTGGGTTGGAAGACCCAGTACTTC. V is TRBV28 and J is TRBJ2-5; D is ambiguous. The V end lost 6 bases, the J end lost 6 bases, and 14 bases lay between the germline ends. Germline assignment: CDR1 MDHEN and CDR2 SYDVKM. This CDR3 has 13 residues.

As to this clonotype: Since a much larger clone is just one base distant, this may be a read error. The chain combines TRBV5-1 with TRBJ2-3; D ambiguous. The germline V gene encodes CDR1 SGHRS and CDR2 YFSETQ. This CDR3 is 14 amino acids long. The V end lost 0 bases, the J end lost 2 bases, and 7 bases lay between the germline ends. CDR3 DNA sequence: TGCGCCAGCAGCTTGGCGCAGATCACAGATACGCAGTATTTT. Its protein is CASSLAQITDTQYF.

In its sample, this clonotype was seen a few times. In nucleotides, the CDR3 is TGTGCCATCAGTGACGGGGGGATTTCCTACAATGAGCAGTTCTTC. Amino acid sequence: CAISDGGISYNEQFF. This chain uses TRBV10-3 with TRBJ2-1, with 7 bases aligning to TRBD2. The V gene's germline CDR1 is ENHRY and CDR2 SYGVKD. V lost 3 bases and J lost 1; bases outside the gene matches: 3. The CDR3 loop spans 15 amino acids.

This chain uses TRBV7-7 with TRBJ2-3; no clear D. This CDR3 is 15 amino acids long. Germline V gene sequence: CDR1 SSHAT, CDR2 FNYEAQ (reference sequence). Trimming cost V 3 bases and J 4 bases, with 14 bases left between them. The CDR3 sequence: CASSLGRVVADTQYF. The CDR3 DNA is TGTGCCAGCAGCTTGGGCCGCGTGGTTGCAGATACGCAGTATTTT.

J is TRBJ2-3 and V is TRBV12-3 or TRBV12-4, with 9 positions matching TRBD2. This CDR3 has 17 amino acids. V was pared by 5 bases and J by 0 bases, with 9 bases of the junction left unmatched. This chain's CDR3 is CASSPGLADASTDTQYF. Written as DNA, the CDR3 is TGTGCCAGCAGTCCGGGACTAGCTGATGCTAGCACAGATACGCAGTATTTT.